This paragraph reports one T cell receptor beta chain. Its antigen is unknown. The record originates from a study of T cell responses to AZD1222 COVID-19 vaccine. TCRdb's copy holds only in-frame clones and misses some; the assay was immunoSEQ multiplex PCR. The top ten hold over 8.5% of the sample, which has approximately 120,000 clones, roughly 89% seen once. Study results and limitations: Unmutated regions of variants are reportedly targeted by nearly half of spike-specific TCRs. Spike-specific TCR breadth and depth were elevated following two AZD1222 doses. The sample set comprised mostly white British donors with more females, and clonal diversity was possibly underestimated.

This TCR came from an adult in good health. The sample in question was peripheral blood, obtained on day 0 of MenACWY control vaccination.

CDR3 nucleotide sequence: TGTGCCAGCAGTGTTGGACATCCGAACACTGAAGCTTTCTTT. Translation gives CASSVGHPNTEAFF. V is TRBV2 and J is TRBJ1-1; TRBD1 is a possible D gene (5 bases). Trimming stripped 4 bases from V and 1 base from J, with 10 bases between. The CDR3 has 14 amino acids. Germline CDR1 and CDR2: SNHLY and FYNNEI.